The 2 T cell receptor beta chains listed next were all sequenced from one sample in a study of human T cells and chemical hapten exposure. TCRdb re-called the 5' RACE reads with MiXCR, one entry per CDR3 protein. This table has under 150,000 distinct CDR3 sequences, around 20% appearing once. It was unfractionated whole blood from which total RNA was extracted. The origin of the receptors is a human donor in good health.

The V gene is TRBV28, the J gene TRBJ1-5, with D perhaps matching TRBD1 (5 bases). The V gene lost 1 base and the J gene lost 1 base, with 8 bases spanning the gap. The CDR3 loop spans 15 amino acids. Germline V gives CDR1 MDHEN, CDR2 SYDVKM. CDR3 bases: TGTGCCAGCAGTTTATACCGGGACAGCAATCAGCCCCAGCATTTT. It is translated as CASSLYRDSNQPQHF.

This clonotype was found a few times. The V gene is TRBV18, the J gene TRBJ1-1; D not certain. V was shortened by 3 bases and J by 1 base, with 15 bases between the two germline ends. Per the germline V gene, CDR1 is KGHSH and CDR2 is LQKENI. The CDR3 has 16 amino acids. CDR3 nucleotide sequence: TGTGCCAGCTCACCCTGGGCCACCCTTGGGAACACTGAAGCTTTCTTT. It yields the protein CASSPWATLGNTEAFF.